This TCR beta chain derives from a study of T cell responses to AZD1222 COVID-19 vaccine. Germline assignment: CDR1 LNHDA and CDR2 SQIVND (reference sequence). After removal of 6 bases from V and 11 bases from J, the junction contained 6 bases not matched to a gene. The CDR3 covers 14 residues. TCRdb keeps only in-frame clones here, not all; method: immunoSEQ multiplex PCR. The sample has 130,000 to 150,000 clones, about nine tenths seen once. In regard to this clone: What it binds is unknown.

The study's findings and limits: Epitopes outside B.1.351 and B.1.1.7 mutated regions reportedly drew nearly half of spike TCRs. Recipients of two AZD1222 doses showed rising Spike-specific TCR breadth and depth.

This clonotype was sampled from an adult in good health. The gene calls are TRBV19 and TRBJ2-2; 13 nucleotides line up with TRBD2. The specimen comprised peripheral blood, sampled on day 0 of AZD1222 vaccination. CDR3 in amino acids: CASSRTSGGGELFF. CDR3 DNA sequence: TGTGCCAGTAGCCGGACTAGCGGGGGAGGAGAGCTGTTTTTT.